This TCR beta chain was recovered during a study of shared clonotypes between healthy human individuals. Investigators divided CD4+ cells into CD45RA+ naive and CD45RA-negative memory subsets. This clone has just a few counts. The method was immunoSEQ multiplex PCR; TCRdb's version includes in-frame clones alone and lacks a portion of them. Among about 230,000 clones listed, under 80% were seen once. Germline CDR1 reads MGHRA; CDR2 reads YSYEKL. This CDR3 has 13 amino acids. The V end lost 0 bases, the J end lost 7 bases, and 10 bases lay between the germline ends. Sequenced material: memory CD4+ T cells sorted from blood. Subset meaning: CD45RA-negative fraction. The chain joins TRBV4-1 to TRBJ2-7; D not certain. This clonotype was obtained from a young man in good health. Written as DNA, the CDR3 is TGCGCCAGCAGCCAAGATCCCTTCCGGGAGCAGTACTTC. Protein: CASSQDPFREQYF.